This T cell receptor beta chain was obtained from a study of blood T cell repertoires in COVID-19. Study-level background: Both acute and convalescent COVID-19 samples were obtained from the United States, Italy and Spain.

The CDR3 runs 15 residues. The germline V gene encodes CDR1 LGHNA and CDR2 YNFKEQ. The V gene lost 0 bases and the J gene lost 2 bases, with 10 bases spanning the gap. Here immunoSEQ multiplex PCR was the method, and the copy in TCRdb shows in-frame clones only, minus some. This table has roughly 60,000 clones, approximately 84% appearing once. Sequencing input: peripheral blood. The clonotype comes from a man aged 60 to 69 with acute or convalescent COVID-19. The chain links TRBV4-2 to TRBJ1-1; D uncertain. The CDR3 loop is CASSQDRARNTEAFF. The CDR3 nucleotides read TGTGCCAGCAGCCAAGATCGCGCGCGAAACACTGAAGCTTTCTTT.